This entry features one TCR beta chain sequence. Antigen: not known. The sample is drawn from a study of metastatic and nonmetastatic thyroid tumors. Overall study context: Repertoires of blood and of tissue (tumor or nodule) from malignant and benign thyroid patients were compared. Regarding the study as a whole: As reported, TCR beta diversity in blood and tumor was significantly higher in malignant thyroid tumors than in benign nodules.

TCRdb called clones again from the PCR reads with MiXCR. The sample lists approximately 11,000 clones; roughly 30% were seen once. Prior to thyroid surgery, none of the patients had received any treatment. Unmatched junction bases numbered 7, after V lost 3 bases and J lost 7 bases. Germline CDR1 is SEHNR and CDR2 is FQNEAQ (reference sequence). This CDR3 is 15 amino acids long. Sequencing input: tumor tissue. The V gene is TRBV7-9, the J gene TRBJ1-2; 11 bases map to TRBD1. The sequence was collected from a female donor with papillary thyroid cancer or a benign thyroid nodule (not recorded which). Some clones in this sample may be carry-over from other donors' samples. The CDR3 bases are TGTGCCAGCAGCTTGGGACCGGACAGGGGGCTTGGCTACACCTTC. It yields the protein CASSLGPDRGLGYTF.